These 8 T cell receptor beta chains were all obtained from the same sample, sequenced in a study of T cell repertoires in cytomegalovirus infection. One entry per CDR3 protein, called by TCRdb with MiXCR from the reads. Of around 540,000 distinct CDR3 sequences listed, more than 30% are singletons. What these receptors recognize is not known. The sample here was cultured PBMCs, taken from culture after CMV antigen stimulation. The source is a human donor in good health (CMV status not recorded). Some clones in this sample may be carry-over from other donors' samples.

This clonotype turned up a few times. The chain recombines TRBV19 with TRBJ2-1; TRBD1 aligns across 8 bases. The CDR3 has 16 residues. Germline-derived CDR1 and CDR2 are LNHDA and SQIVND (reference sequence). Trimming at V came to 5 bases and at J to 1 base, leaving 7 bases not matched to a gene. CDR3 nucleotides: TGTGCCAGTAGTTTCCGACAGGGGCTTTCCTACAATGAGCAGTTCTTC. It is translated as CASSFRQGLSYNEQFF.

The chain employs TRBV7-2 and TRBJ2-3; D remains ambiguous. Trimming cost V 5 bases and J 3 bases, with 12 bases left between them. Germline-derived CDR1 and CDR2 are SGHTA and FQGNSA. The CDR3 is 14 residues long. The CDR3 reads CASSVISVTDTQYF. The CDR3 nucleotides read TGTGCCAGCAGCGTCATTTCGGTGACAGATACGCAGTATTTT.

V usage is TRBV29-1 and J usage is TRBJ2-1, with 9 bases lining up with TRBD2. Germline V lookup: CDR1 SQVTM, CDR2 ANQGSEA. With 6 bases clipped from V and 12 bases from J, the junction kept 15 bases outside the gene matches. The CDR3 runs to 14 residues. The CDR3 is CSVTSLAGPGGQFF. CDR3 bases: TGCAGCGTGACCTCACTAGCGGGCCCCGGGGGGCAGTTCTTC.

This clonotype was seen ten or more times. This chain connects TRBV7-2 to TRBJ1-5; no reliable D call. With 6 bases removed from V and 1 base from J, the gap between germline ends came to 19 bases. Germline lookup yields CDR1 SGHTA and CDR2 FQGNSA. CDR3 length: 17 amino acids. Here the CDR3 DNA reads TGTGCCAGCAGTGAGGGTCCCCCCATTTTGAGCAATCAGCCCCAGCATTTT. This sequence encodes CASSEGPPILSNQPQHF.

This clonotype was seen ten or more times. The rearrangement links TRBV7-8 to TRBJ1-6; D gene unclear. CDR1 is SGHVS, CDR2 FQNEAQ, per germline. CDR3 length equals 14 residues. V lost 1 base and J 6 bases, leaving 7 bases between the germline ends. The CDR3 DNA is TGTGCCAGCAGCTTAGTGCAGGTTAATTCACCCCTCCACTTT. This codes for CASSLVQVNSPLHF.

This clonotype was counted a few times. The chain recombines TRBV27 with TRBJ2-1, with 7 nucleotides matching TRBD2. The CDR3 loop spans 11 amino acids. Germline trimming cut 5 bases from V and 12 bases from J; bases unmatched to any gene: 4. Germline V CDR1 and CDR2: MNHEY, SMNVEV (reference sequence). As DNA, the CDR3 is TGTGCCAGCAGTACTAGCGCGGGGCAGTTCTTC. This encodes CASSTSAGQFF.

This chain uses TRBV19 with TRBJ2-7; TRBD2 is a possible D gene (6 bases). Germline V gives CDR1 LNHDA, CDR2 SQIVND (reference sequence). Trimming shortened V by 3 bases and J by 6 bases, and 18 bases separated the two germline ends. This CDR3 comprises 15 residues. Here the CDR3 DNA reads TGTGCCAGTAGTATTAATGCGGGGTTTCGTGGCGAGCAGTACTTC. This encodes CASSINAGFRGEQYF.

Here the CDR3 reads CSARGAGRPGNQPQHF. DNA for the CDR3: TGCAGTGCTAGAGGGGCAGGGAGGCCGGGCAATCAGCCCCAGCATTTT. V and J are TRBV20-1 and TRBJ1-5; a possible D gene is TRBD1 (5 bases). The V gene's germline CDR1 is DFQATT and CDR2 SNEGSKA (reference sequence). This CDR3 is 16 amino acids long. V was trimmed by 1 base and J by 2 bases, leaving 15 bases between them.